This TCR beta chain came from a study of HIV-infected patients and healthy controls. The length of the CDR3 is 15 residues. The J segment lost 4 bases and the V segment lost 1 base, leaving 6 bases of the junction unmatched. The germline gives CDR1 SGHRS, CDR2 YFSETQ. The repertoire came from unfractionated whole blood and reflected all unsorted peripheral T cells. This clonotype was detected ten times or more. Approximately 510 ng RNA was reverse transcribed with alpha and beta constant-region primers. Using multiplexing indices, alpha and beta chain libraries were generated apart by chain-specific third strand synthesis. TCRdb fed the 5' RACE reads into MiXCR, producing one record per CDR3 protein. The sample has about 9,300 distinct CDR3 sequences; roughly 5.8% are singletons.

The sequencing input was blood. The chain employs TRBV5-1 and TRBJ2-7, with 9 bases identical to TRBD2. This TCR came from an adult in good health. The CDR3 sequence is CASSLTQRGVYEQYF. In nucleotides, the CDR3 is TGCGCCAGCAGCTTGACCCAGCGGGGGGTGTACGAGCAGTACTTC.